This TCR beta chain was sequenced in a study of T cells after yellow fever vaccination. Looking at the study overall: The fractions with low cell numbers were processed using SMART-Seq v4 Ultra Low Input. Notes on the study in general: Booster samples showed a return of most primary-vaccination clones (around 96% CD4, about 85% CD8). It was a small share of clonotypes that appeared in both CD4 and CD8 compartments.

The CDR3 extends over 11 amino acids. Germline CDR1 SQVTM, CDR2 ANQGSEA. Trimming stripped 5 bases from V and 4 bases from J, with 8 bases between. A universal primer site and UMIs were added as TCR cDNA was made by 5'RACE template switching. TCRdb fed the 5' RACE reads into MiXCR, producing one record per CDR3 protein. The sample consists of more than 120,000 distinct CDR3 sequences, approximately 7.7% of them appearing once. This clonotype appeared many times. Its antigen remains unidentified. The rearrangement joins TRBV29-1 to TRBJ2-5; D remains unclear. Source: CD4+ T cells sorted from PBMCs, taken 5 days after the yellow fever booster vaccination. This receptor was obtained from a man aged 25-45 years who received the YFV17D yellow fever vaccine. CDR3 in DNA: TGCAGCGTTTGGGTTGGAGAGACCCAGTACTTC. Its translation is CSVWVGETQYF. The whole variable domain, remainder taken from reference TRBV29-1 and TRBJ2-5, is SAVISQKPSRDICQRGTSLTIQCQVDSQVTMMFWYRQQPGQSLTLIATANQGSEATYESGFVIDKFPISRPNLTFSTLTVSNMSPEDSSIYLCSVWVGETQYFGPGTRLLVL.